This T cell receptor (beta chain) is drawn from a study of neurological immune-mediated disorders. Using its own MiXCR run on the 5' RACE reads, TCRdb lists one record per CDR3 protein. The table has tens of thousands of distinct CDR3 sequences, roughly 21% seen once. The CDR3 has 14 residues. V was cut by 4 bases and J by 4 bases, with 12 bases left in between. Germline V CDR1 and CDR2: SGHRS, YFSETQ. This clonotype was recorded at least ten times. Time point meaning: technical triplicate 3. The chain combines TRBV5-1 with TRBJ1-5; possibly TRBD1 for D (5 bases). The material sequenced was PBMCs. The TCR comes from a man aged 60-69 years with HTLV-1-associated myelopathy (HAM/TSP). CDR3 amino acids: CASSPGGVNQPQHF. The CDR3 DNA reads TGCGCCAGCAGCCCGGGAGGGGTTAATCAGCCCCAGCATTTT.